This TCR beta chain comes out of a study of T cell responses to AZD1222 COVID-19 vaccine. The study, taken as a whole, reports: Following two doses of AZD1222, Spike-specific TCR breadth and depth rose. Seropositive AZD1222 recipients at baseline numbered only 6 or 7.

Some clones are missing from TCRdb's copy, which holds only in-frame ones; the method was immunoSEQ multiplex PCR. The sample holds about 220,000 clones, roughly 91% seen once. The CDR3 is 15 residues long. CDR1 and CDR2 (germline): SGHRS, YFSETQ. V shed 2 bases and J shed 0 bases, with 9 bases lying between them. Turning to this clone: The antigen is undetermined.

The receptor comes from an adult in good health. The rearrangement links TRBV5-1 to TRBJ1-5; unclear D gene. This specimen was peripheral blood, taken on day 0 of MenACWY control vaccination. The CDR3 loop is CASSLGRDSNQPQHF. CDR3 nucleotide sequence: TGCGCCAGCAGCTTAGGCAGAGATAGCAATCAGCCCCAGCATTTT.